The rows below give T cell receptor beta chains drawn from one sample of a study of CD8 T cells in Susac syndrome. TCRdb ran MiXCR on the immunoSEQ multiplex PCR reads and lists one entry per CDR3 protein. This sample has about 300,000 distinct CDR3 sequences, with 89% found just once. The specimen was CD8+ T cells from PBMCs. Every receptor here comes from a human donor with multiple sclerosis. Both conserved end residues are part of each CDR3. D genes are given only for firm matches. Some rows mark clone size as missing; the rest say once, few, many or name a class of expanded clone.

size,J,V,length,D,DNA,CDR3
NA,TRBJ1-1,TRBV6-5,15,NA,TGTGCCAGCAGTTCCCACCTAGGCGGGAACACTGAAGCTTTCTTT,CASSSHLGGNTEAFF
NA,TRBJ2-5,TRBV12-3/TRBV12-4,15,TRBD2,TGTGCCAGCAGTTTGAGTGCGGGAGGGCAAGAGACCCAGTACTTC,CASSLSAGGQETQYF
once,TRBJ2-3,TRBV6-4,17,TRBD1,TGTGCCAGCAGTGACACCCCTGATACAGGGGGCACAGATACGCAATATTTT,CASSDTPDTGGTDTQYF
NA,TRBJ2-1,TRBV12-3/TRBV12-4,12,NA,TGTGCCAGCAGTTTTGGCAGGAATGAGCAGTTCTTC,CASSFGRNEQFF
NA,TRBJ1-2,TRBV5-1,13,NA,TGCGCCAGCAGCCCAGGGGACGGCTATGGCTACACCTTC,CASSPGDGYGYTF
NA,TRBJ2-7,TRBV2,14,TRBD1,TGTGCCAGCAGCTCGGGACAGGCCCACTACGAGCAGTACTTC,CASSSGQAHYEQYF
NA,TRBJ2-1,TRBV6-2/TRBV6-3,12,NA,TGTGCCAGCAGTTGGTCTCGCAATGAGCAGTTCTTC,CASSWSRNEQFF
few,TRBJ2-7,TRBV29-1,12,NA,TGCAGCGTCGCCTACAGCTCCTACGAGCAGTACTTC,CSVAYSSYEQYF
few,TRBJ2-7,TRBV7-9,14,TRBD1,TGTGCCAGCAGCCAGGACAGGGGGTCCTACGAGCAGTACTTC,CASSQDRGSYEQYF
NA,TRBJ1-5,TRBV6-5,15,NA,TGTGCCAGCAGTCCCGGACAGTTAAGCAATCAGCCCCAGCATTTT,CASSPGQLSNQPQHF
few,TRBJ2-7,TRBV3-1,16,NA,TGTGCCAGCAGCCAAGATGTCAGAACTGGGGGATACGAGCAGTACTTC,CASSQDVRTGGYEQYF
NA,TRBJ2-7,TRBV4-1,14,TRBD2,TGCGCCAGCAGCCAAGAACTAGCGGGGTACTTTCAGTACTTC,CASSQELAGYFQYF
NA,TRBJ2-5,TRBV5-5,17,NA,TGTGCCAGCAGCTTGGCAATAACCGGGGTATTTGGAGAGACCCAGTACTTC,CASSLAITGVFGETQYF
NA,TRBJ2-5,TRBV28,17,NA,TGTGCCAGCAGTTTGGTGGGCATGGGGGTGCGAGGAGGTACCCAGTACTTC,CASSLVGMGVRGGTQYF
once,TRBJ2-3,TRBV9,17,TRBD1,TGTGCCAGCAGCGTAGCTCCGGACAGGGGGTCTGGAGATACGCAGTATTTT,CASSVAPDRGSGDTQYF
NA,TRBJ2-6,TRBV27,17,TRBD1,TGTGCCAGCAGTTTACCCGGGACAGGGCCTGGGGCCAACGTCCTGACTTTC,CASSLPGTGPGANVLTF
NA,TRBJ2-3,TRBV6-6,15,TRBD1,TGTGCCAGCAGATTCAAGACAGGGTACACAGATACGCAGTATTTT,CASRFKTGYTDTQYF
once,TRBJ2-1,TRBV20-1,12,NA,TGCAGTGCTAAAGGAGCCTACAATGAGCAGTTCTTC,CSAKGAYNEQFF
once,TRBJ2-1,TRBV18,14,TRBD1,TGTGCCAGCTCATTGACAGGGTTGGGTGATGAGCAGTTCTTC,CASSLTGLGDEQFF
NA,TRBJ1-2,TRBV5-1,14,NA,TGCGCCAGCAGCCCTGGGCTTTCTAACTATGGCTACACCTTC,CASSPGLSNYGYTF
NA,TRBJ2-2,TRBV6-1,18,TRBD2,TGTGCCAGCAGACCAGGTCCTAGCGGGAGGGATAACACCGGGGAGCTGTTTTTT,CASRPGPSGRDNTGELFF
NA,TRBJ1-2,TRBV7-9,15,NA,TGTGCCAGCAGCCCCCCCGAGAGCCATAACTATGGCTACACCTTC,CASSPPESHNYGYTF
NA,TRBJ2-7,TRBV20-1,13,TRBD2,TGCAGTGCTAGAGCGGGGGAGGGCTACGAGCAGTACTTC,CSARAGEGYEQYF
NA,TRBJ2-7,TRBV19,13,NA,TGTGCCAGTAGTCCAATGAACTCCTACGAGCAGTACTTC,CASSPMNSYEQYF
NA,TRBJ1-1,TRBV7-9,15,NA,TGTGCCAGCACCCCCCTGAGGGGTGGGGGCACTGAAGCTTTCTTT,CASTPLRGGGTEAFF
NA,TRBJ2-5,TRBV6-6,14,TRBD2,TGTGCCAGCACCACCCGGGGGGTTGGGGAGACCCAGTACTTC,CASTTRGVGETQYF